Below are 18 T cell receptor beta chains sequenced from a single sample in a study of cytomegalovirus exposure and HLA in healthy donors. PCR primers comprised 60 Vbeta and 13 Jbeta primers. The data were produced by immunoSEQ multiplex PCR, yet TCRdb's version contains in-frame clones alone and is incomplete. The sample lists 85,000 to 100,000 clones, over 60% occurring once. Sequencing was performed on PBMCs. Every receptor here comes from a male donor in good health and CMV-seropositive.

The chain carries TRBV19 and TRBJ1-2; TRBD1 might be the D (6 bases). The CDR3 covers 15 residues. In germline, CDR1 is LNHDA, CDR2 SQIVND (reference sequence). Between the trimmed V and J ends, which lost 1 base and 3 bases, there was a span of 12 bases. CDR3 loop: CASSIGWGGDYGYTF. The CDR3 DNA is TGTGCCAGTAGTATAGGTTGGGGGGGCGACTATGGCTACACCTTC.

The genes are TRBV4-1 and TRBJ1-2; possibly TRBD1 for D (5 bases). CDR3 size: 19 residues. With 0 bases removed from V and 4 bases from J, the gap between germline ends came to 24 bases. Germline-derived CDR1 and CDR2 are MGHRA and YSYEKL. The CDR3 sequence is CASSQDSPGRVALGYGYTF. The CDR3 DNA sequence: TGCGCCAGCAGCCAAGACTCCCCAGGGAGGGTAGCACTAGGCTATGGCTACACCTTC.

CDR3 amino acids: CASSSFGESSGGSSYEQYF. The CDR3 nucleotides read TGCGCCAGCAGCAGCTTTGGGGAATCTAGCGGGGGGAGCTCCTACGAGCAGTACTTC. This rearrangement joins TRBV5-1 to TRBJ2-7, with TRBD2 identical over 11 bases. The CDR3 runs 19 residues. V dropped 4 bases and J dropped 0; count of bases not matched to a gene: 15. Germline V gives CDR1 SGHRS, CDR2 YFSETQ.

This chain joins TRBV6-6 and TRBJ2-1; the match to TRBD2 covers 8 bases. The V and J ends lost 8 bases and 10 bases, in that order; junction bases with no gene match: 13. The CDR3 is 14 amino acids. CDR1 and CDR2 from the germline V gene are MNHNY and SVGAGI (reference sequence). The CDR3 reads CASRRRGDVGEQFF. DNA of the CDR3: TGTGCCAGCCGTCGGCGGGGGGATGTAGGCGAGCAGTTCTTC.

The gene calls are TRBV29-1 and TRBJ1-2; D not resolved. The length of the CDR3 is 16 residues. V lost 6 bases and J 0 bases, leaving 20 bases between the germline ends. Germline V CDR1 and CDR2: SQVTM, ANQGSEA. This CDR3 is CSVPDKPTSPNYGYTF. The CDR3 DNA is TGCAGCGTCCCAGACAAGCCAACTAGTCCTAACTATGGCTACACCTTC.

This CDR3 reads CSVFDYGYTF. The CDR3 bases are TGCAGCGTTTTCGACTATGGCTACACCTTC. The rearrangement joins TRBV29-1 to TRBJ1-2; D call uncertain. Germline V gene sequence: CDR1 SQVTM, CDR2 ANQGSEA. The V and J ends lost 5 bases and 3 bases respectively, with 4 bases between them. The CDR3 length is 10 residues.

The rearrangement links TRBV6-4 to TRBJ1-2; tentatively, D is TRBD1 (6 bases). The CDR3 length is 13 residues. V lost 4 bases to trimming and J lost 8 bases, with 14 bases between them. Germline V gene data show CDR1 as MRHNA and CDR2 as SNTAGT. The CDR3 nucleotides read TGTGCCAGCAGTGCCACAGGGAGATCAGGCTACACCTTC. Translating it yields CASSATGRSGYTF.

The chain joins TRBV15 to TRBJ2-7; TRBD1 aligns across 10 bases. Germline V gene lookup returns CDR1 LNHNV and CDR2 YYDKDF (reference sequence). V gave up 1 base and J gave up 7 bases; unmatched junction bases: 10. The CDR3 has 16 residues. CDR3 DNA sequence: TGTGCCACCAGCAGAGGCCGCGGGACAGGGGCGGATGAGCAGTACTTC. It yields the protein CATSRGRGTGADEQYF.

CDR3 residues: CASSQLVLAGGSTYEQYF. The CDR3 nucleotides read TGCGCCAGCAGCCAACTCGTCCTAGCGGGGGGGTCGACCTACGAGCAGTACTTC. The J gene is TRBJ2-7, the V gene TRBV4-1; 12 bases line up with TRBD2. The CDR3 is 18 residues long. CDR1 MGHRA and CDR2 YSYEKL come from the germline V gene. After removal of 2 bases from V and 2 bases from J, the junction contained 10 bases not matched to a gene.

CDR3 in amino acids: CASSLGDSRGSYEQYF. The CDR3 nucleotides read TGCGCCAGCAGCTTGGGGGACAGCAGAGGGTCCTACGAGCAGTACTTC. This chain joins TRBV5-1 and TRBJ2-7; TRBD1 aligns across 7 bases. V lost 0 bases and J lost 1; bases outside the gene matches: 7. The CDR3 length is 16 residues. Germline V gene lookup returns CDR1 SGHRS and CDR2 YFSETQ.

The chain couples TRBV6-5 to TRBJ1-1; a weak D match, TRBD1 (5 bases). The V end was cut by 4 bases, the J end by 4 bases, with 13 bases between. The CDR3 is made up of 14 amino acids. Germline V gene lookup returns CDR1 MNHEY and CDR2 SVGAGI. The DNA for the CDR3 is TGTGCCAGCAGTTTCGGGGGTAGGAGCACTGAAGCTTTCTTT. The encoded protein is CASSFGGRSTEAFF.

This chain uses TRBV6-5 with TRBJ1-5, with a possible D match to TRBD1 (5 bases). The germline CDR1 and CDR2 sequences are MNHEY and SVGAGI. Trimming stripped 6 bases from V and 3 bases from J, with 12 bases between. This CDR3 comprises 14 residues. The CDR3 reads CASSSDGHNQPQHF. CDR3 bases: TGTGCCAGCAGCTCCGACGGACACAATCAGCCCCAGCATTTT.

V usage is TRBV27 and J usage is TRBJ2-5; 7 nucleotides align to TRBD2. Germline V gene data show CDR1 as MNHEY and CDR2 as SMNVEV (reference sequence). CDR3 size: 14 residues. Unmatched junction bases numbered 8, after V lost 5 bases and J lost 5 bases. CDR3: CASSPGLVTETQYF. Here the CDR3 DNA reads TGTGCCAGCAGTCCCGGACTAGTAACGGAGACCCAGTACTTC.

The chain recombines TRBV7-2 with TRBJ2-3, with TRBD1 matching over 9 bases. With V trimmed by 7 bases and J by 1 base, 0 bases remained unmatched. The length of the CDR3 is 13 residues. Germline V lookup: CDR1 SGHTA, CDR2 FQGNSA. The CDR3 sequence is CASNRGRTDTQYF. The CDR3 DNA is TGTGCCAGCAACAGGGGGCGCACAGATACGCAGTATTTT.

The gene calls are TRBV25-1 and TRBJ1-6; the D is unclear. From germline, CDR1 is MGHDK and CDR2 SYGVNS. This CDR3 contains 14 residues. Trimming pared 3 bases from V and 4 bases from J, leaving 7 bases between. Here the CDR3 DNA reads TGTGCCAGCAGTGATACGGGTTATAATTCACCCCTCCACTTT. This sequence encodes CASSDTGYNSPLHF.

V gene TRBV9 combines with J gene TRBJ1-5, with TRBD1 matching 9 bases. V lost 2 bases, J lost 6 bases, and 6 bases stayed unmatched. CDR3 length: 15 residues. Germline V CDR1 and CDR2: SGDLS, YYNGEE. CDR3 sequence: CASSVGQGNGQPQHF. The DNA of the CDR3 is TGTGCCAGCAGCGTCGGACAGGGGAATGGTCAGCCCCAGCATTTT.

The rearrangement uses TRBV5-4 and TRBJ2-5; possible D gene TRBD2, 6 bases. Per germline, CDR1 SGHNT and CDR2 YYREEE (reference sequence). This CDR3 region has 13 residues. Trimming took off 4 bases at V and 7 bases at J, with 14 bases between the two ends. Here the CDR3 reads CASSGDSGGTQYF. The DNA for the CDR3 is TGTGCCAGCAGCGGGGACTCCGGGGGGACCCAGTACTTC.

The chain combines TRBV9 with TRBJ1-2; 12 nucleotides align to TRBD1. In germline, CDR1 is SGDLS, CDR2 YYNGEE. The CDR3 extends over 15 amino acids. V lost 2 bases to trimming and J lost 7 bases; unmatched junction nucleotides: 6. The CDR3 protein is CASSVSGTGGGGYTF. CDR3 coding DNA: TGTGCCAGCAGCGTGTCCGGGACAGGGGGCGGTGGCTACACCTTC.